The 3 T cell receptor beta chains given below trace back to one sample, sequenced in a study of T-cell reconstitution after alpha-beta-depleted transplantation in children. TCRbeta library construction was performed incorporating unique molecular identifiers. TCRdb reanalysed the PCR reads using MiXCR and keeps one entry per CDR3 protein. The sample includes tens of thousands of distinct CDR3 sequences, roughly 5% seen only once; the top ten take under 20%. The sample consisted of PBMCs, mostly from graft donor cells, taken 180 days after TCRalphabeta/CD19-depleted stem cell transplant. These receptors originate from a boy less than two years old who had a stem cell transplant for acute myeloid leukemia, so the T cells may come from the graft donor.

This clonotype occurred many times. The chain links TRBV5-1 to TRBJ2-5; 12 bases are a match to TRBD2. V lost 0 bases, J lost 5 bases, and 5 bases stayed unmatched. Per the germline V gene, CDR1 is SGHRS and CDR2 is YFSETQ. The CDR3 runs to 16 residues. The CDR3 region is CASSLDRTSGMETQYF. The CDR3 DNA reads as TGCGCCAGCAGCTTGGACCGGACTAGCGGGATGGAGACCCAGTACTTC.

This clonotype was seen at least ten times. The chain is built from TRBV10-3 and TRBJ2-6; the match to TRBD1 covers 9 bases. This CDR3 has 17 residues. V shed 4 bases, J shed 2 bases, and the junction held 6 bases outside the gene matches. CDR1 is ENHRY, CDR2 SYGVKD, per germline. The chain's CDR3 is CAISGTGEKTGANVLTF. In DNA form, the CDR3 reads TGTGCCATCAGTGGGACAGGGGAAAAAACTGGGGCCAACGTCCTGACTTTC.

This clonotype was detected many times. The chain uses TRBV10-3 and TRBJ2-5; D uncertain. CDR1 and CDR2 from the germline V gene are ENHRY and SYGVKD. The length of the CDR3 is 13 residues. The germline V and J ends were trimmed by 1 base and 5 bases, with 8 bases remaining between them. The CDR3 nucleotides read TGTGCCATCAGTGAGTTTGAAAGGGAGACCCAGTACTTC. This gives the protein CAISEFERETQYF.